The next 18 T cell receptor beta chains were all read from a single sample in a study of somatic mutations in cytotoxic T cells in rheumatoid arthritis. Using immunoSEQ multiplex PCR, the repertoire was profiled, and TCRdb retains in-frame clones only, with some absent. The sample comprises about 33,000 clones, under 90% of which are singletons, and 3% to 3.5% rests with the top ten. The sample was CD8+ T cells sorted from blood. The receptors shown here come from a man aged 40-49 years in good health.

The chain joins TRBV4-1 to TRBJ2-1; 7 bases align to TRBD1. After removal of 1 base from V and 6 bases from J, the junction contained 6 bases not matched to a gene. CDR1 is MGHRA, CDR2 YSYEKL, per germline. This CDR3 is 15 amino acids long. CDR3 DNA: TGCGCCAGCAGCCAAGGACAGGGCAGTTCCAATGAGCAGTTCTTC. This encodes CASSQGQGSSNEQFF.

CDR3 protein: CASSPWTDSNQPQHF. The CDR3 DNA follows: TGTGCCAGTAGCCCCTGGACGGATAGCAATCAGCCCCAGCATTTT. The chain carries TRBV19 and TRBJ1-5; D call uncertain. The V and J ends lost 6 bases and 0 bases respectively, with 12 bases between them. The germline CDR1 and CDR2 sequences are LNHDA and SQIVND (reference sequence). This CDR3 has 15 amino acids.

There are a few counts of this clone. The CDR3 DNA reads as TGTGCCAGCAGCGATCCGGGACAGGGGTTCGAGCAGTACTTC. This sequence encodes CASSDPGQGFEQYF. This chain connects TRBV9 to TRBJ2-7; TRBD1 agrees at 10 bases. Looked up from germline, CDR1 is SGDLS and CDR2 is YYNGEE. This CDR3 is built from 14 residues. With 3 bases clipped from V and 6 bases from J, the junction kept 6 bases outside the gene matches.

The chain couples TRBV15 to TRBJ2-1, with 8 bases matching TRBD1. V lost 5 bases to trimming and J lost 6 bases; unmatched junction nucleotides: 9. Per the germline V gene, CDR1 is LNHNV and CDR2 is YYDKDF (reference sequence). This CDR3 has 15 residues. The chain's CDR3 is CATSRGGTGSNEQFF. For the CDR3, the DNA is TGTGCCACCAGCCGTGGTGGGACAGGATCCAATGAGCAGTTCTTC.

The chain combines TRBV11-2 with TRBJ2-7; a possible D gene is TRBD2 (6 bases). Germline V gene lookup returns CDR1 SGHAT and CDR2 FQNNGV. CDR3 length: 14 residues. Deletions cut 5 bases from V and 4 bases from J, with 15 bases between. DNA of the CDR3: TGTGCCAGCAGCCCCCTGGGGGGAGGTTACGAGCAGTACTTC. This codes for CASSPLGGGYEQYF.

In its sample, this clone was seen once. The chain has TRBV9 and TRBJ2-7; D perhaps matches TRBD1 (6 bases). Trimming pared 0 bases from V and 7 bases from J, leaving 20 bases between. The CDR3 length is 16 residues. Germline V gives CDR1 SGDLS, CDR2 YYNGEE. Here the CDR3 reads CASSVDPTGAVREQYF. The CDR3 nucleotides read TGTGCCAGCAGCGTAGACCCGACAGGAGCCGTGCGAGAGCAGTACTTC.

DNA of the CDR3: TGTGCCAGCAGGATTAGCTTAAGTAGGGGTGGATGGAATGAGCAGTTCTTC. Protein: CASRISLSRGGWNEQFF. The V call is TRBV28, the J call TRBJ2-1; possible D gene TRBD1, 5 bases. The V end was cut by 6 bases, the J end by 7 bases, with 25 bases between. CDR1 is MDHEN, CDR2 SYDVKM, per germline. The CDR3 is 17 amino acids.

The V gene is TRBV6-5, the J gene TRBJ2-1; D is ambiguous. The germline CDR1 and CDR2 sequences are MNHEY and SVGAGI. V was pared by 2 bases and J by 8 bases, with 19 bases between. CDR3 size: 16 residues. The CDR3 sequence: CASSYGLGLAEDEQFF. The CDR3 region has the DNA TGTGCCAGCAGTTACGGATTAGGCTTAGCTGAGGATGAGCAGTTCTTC.

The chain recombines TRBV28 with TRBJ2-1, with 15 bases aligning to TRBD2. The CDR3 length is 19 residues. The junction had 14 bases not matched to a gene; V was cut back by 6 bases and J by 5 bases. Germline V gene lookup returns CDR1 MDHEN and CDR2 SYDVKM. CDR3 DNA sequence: TGTGCCAGCAGCACCATCCCCCTGGGACTAGCGGGAGGACACAATGAGCAGTTCTTC. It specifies CASSTIPLGLAGGHNEQFF. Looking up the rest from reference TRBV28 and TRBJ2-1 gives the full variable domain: DVKVTQSSRYLVKRTGEKVFLECVQDMDHENMFWYRQDPGLGLRLIYFSYDVKMKEKGDIPEGYSVSREKKERFSLILESASTNQTSMYLCASSTIPLGLAGGHNEQFFGPGTRLTVL.

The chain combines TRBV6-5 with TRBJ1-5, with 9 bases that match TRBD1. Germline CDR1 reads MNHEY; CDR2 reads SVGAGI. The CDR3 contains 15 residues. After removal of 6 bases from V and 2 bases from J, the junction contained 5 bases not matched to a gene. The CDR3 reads CASSPDRGGNQPQHF. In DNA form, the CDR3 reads TGTGCCAGCAGCCCGGACAGGGGTGGCAATCAGCCCCAGCATTTT.

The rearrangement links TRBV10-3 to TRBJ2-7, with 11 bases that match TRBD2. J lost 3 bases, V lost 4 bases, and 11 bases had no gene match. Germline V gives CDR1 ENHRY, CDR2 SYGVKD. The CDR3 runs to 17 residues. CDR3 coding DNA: TGTGCCATCAGTGCCCCCATAGCGGGAGGGCCTCTCTACGAGCAGTACTTC. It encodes CAISAPIAGGPLYEQYF.

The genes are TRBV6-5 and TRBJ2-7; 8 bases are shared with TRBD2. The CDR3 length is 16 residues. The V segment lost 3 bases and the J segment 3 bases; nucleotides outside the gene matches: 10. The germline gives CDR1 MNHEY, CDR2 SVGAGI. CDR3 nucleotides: TGTGCCAGCAGTTATACCTCGGGTAGCGGGATCTACGAGCAGTACTTC. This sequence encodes CASSYTSGSGIYEQYF.

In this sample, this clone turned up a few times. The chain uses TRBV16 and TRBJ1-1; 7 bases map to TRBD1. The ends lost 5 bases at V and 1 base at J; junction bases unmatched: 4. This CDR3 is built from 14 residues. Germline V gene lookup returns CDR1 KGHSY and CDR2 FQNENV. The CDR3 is CASSSDRRNTEAFF. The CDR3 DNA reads TGTGCCAGCAGCTCGGACAGGCGGAACACTGAAGCTTTCTTT.

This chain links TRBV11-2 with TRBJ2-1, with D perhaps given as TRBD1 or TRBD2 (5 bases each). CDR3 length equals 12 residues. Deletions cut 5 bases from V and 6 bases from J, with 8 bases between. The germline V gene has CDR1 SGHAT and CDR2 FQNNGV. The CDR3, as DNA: TGTGCCAGCAGCCCTGGGACCAATGAGCAGTTCTTC. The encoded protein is CASSPGTNEQFF.

The CDR3 sequence: CAWSGRLDEQFF. CDR3 in DNA: TGTGCCTGGAGTGGCCGGTTGGATGAGCAGTTCTTC. The chain is built from TRBV30 and TRBJ2-1; D gene ambiguous. The CDR3 extends over 12 amino acids. Germline loops: CDR1 GTSNPN, CDR2 SVGIG (reference sequence). V was trimmed by 1 base and J by 8 bases, leaving 9 bases between them.

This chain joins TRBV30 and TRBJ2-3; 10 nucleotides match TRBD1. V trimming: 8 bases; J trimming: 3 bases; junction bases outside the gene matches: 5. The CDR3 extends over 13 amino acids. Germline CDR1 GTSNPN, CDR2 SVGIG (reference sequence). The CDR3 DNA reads TGTGCCCGCCGGGACAGGGGTACAGATACGCAGTATTTT. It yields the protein CARRDRGTDTQYF.

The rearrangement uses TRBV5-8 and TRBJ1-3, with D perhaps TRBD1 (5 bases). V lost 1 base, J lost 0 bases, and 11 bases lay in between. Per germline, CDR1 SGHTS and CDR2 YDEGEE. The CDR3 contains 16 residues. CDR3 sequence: CASSLLGPYSGNTIYF. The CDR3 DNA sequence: TGTGCCAGCAGCTTGCTGGGGCCCTACTCTGGAAACACCATATATTTT.

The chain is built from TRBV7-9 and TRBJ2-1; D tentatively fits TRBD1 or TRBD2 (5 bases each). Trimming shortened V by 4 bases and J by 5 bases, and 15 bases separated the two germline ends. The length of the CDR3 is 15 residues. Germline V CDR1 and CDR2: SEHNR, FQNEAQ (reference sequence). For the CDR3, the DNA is TGTGCCAGCAGCTGGGCCCTAGGGGAGAACAATGAGCAGTTCTTC. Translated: CASSWALGENNEQFF.